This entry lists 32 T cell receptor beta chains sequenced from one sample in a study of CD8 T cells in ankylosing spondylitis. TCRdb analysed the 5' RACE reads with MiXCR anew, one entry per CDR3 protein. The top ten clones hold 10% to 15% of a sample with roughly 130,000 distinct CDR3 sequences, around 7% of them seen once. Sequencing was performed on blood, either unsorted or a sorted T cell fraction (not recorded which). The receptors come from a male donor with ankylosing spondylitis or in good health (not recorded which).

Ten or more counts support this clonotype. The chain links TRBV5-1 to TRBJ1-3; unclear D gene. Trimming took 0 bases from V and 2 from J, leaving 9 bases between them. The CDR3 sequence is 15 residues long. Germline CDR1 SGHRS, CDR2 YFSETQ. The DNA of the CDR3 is TGCGCCAGCAGCTTGGGTAACAGTGCTGGAAACACCATATATTTT. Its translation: CASSLGNSAGNTIYF.

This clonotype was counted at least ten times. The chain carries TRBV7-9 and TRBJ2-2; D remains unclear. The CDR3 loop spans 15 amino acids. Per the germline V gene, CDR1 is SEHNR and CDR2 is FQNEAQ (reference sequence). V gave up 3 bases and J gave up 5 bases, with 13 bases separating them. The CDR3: CASSFPTPKTGELFF. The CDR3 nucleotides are TGTGCCAGCAGCTTCCCCACTCCCAAAACCGGGGAGCTGTTTTTT.

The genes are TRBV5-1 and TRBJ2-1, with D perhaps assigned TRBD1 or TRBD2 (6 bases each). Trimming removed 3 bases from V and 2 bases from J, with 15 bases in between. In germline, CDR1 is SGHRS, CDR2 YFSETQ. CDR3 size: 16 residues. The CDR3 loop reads CASSSDRRDTYNEQFF. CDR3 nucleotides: TGCGCCAGCAGCTCAGACAGGCGGGATACCTACAATGAGCAGTTCTTC.

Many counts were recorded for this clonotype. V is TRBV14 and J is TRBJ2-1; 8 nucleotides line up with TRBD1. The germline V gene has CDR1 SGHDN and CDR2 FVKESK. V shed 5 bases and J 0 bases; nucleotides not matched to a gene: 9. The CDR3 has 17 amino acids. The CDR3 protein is CASSDSTGAGSYNEQFF. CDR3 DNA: TGTGCCAGCAGCGATTCGACAGGGGCTGGCTCCTACAATGAGCAGTTCTTC.

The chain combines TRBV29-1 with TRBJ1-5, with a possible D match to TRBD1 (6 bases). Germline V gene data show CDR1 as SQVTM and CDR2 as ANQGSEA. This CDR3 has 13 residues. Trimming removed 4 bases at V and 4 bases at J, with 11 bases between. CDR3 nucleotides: TGCAGCGTTGTCCAGGGGCGGAATCAGCCCCAGCATTTT. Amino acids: CSVVQGRNQPQHF.

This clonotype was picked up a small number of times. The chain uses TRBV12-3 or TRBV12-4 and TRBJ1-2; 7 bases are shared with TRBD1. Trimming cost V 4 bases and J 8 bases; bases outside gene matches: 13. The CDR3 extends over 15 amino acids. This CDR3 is CASSSTGSDLWGYTF. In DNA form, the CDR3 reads TGTGCCAGCAGTTCGACAGGGAGCGACCTCTGGGGCTACACCTTC.

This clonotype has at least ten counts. The CDR3 protein is CASSPGARGHSPLHF. CDR3 sequence (DNA): TGTGCCAGCAGCCCAGGGGCCAGGGGGCATTCACCCCTCCACTTT. The rearrangement joins TRBV7-2 to TRBJ1-6; 8 bases fit TRBD1. The CDR3 extends over 15 amino acids. CDR1 is SGHTA, CDR2 FQGNSA, per germline. V lost 5 bases to trimming and J lost 8 bases; unmatched junction nucleotides: 8.

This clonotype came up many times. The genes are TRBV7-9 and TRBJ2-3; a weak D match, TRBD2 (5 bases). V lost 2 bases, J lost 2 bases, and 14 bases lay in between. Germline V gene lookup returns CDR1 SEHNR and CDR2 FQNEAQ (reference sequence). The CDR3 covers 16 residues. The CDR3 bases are TGTGCCAGCAGCTTAAGCGGCAGCAGGTCCACAGATACGCAGTATTTT. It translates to CASSLSGSRSTDTQYF. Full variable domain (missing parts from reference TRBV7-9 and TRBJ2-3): DTGVSQNPRHKITKRGQNVTFRCDPISEHNRLYWYRQTLGQGPEFLTYFQNEAQLEKSRLLSDRFSAERPKGSFSTLEIQRTEQGDSAMYLCASSLSGSRSTDTQYFGPGTRLTVL.

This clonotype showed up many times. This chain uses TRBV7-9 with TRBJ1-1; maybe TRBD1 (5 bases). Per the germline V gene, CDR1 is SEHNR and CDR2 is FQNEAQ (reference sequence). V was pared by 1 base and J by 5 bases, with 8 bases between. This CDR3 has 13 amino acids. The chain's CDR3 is CASSLEAGTEAFF. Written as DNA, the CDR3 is TGTGCCAGCAGCTTAGAGGCAGGGACTGAAGCTTTCTTT. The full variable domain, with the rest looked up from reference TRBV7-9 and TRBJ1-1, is DTGVSQNPRHKITKRGQNVTFRCDPISEHNRLYWYRQTLGQGPEFLTYFQNEAQLEKSRLLSDRFSAERPKGSFSTLEIQRTEQGDSAMYLCASSLEAGTEAFFGQGTRLTVV.

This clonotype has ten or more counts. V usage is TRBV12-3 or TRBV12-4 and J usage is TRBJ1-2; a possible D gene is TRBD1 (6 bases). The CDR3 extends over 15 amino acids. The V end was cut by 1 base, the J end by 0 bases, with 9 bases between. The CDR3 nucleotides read TGTGCCAGCAGTTTAGTACAGGGAGCTAACTATGGCTACACCTTC. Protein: CASSLVQGANYGYTF.

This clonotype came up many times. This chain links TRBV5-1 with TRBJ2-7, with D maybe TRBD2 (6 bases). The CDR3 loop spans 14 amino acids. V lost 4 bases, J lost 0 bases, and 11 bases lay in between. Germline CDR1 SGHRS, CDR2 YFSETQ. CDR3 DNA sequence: TGCGCCAGCAGCCCTGGGACTTTCTCCTACGAGCAGTACTTC. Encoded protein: CASSPGTFSYEQYF. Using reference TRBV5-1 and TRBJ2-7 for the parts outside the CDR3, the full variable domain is KAGVTQTPRYLIKTRGQQVTLSCSPISGHRSVSWYQQTPGQGLQFLFEYFSETQRNKGNFPGRFSGRQFSNSRSEMNVSTLELGDSALYLCASSPGTFSYEQYFGPGTRLTVT.

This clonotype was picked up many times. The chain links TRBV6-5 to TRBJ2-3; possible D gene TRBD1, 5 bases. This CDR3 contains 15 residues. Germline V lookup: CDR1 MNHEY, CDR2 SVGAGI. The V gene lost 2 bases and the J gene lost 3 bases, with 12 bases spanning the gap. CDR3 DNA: TGTGCCAGCAGTTACCTCGGCAGGGTTACAGATACGCAGTATTTT. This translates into CASSYLGRVTDTQYF.

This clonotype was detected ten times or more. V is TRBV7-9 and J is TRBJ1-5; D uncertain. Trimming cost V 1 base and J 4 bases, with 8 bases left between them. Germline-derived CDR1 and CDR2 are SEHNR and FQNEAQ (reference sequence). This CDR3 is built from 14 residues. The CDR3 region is CASSLGGRNQPQHF. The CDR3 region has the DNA TGTGCCAGCAGCTTAGGGGGAAGGAATCAGCCCCAGCATTTT.

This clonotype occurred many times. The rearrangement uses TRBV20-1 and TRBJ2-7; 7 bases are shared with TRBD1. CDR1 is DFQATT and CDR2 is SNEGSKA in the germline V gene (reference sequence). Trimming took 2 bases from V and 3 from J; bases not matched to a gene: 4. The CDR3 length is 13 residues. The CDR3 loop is CSARTGQNYEQYF. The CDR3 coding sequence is TGCAGTGCTAGAACGGGACAGAACTACGAGCAGTACTTC.

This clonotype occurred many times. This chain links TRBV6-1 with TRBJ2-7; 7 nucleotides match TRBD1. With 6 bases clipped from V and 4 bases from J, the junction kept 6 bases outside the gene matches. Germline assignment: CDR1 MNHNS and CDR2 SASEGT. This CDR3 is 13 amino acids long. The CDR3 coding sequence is TGTGCCAGCAGAACTGACAGGGAGTACGAGCAGTACTTC. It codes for CASRTDREYEQYF.

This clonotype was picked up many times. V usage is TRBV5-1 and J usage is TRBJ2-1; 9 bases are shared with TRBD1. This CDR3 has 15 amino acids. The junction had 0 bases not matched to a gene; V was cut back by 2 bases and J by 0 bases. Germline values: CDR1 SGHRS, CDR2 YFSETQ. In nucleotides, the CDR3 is TGCGCCAGCAGCTTACAGGGGGCCTCCTACAATGAGCAGTTCTTC. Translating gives CASSLQGASYNEQFF.

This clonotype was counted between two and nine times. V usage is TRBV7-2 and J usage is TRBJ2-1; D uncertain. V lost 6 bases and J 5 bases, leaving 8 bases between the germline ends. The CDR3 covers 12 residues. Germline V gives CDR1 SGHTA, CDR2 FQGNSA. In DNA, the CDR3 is TGTGCCAGCAGGGAGCTAAACAATGAGCAGTTCTTC. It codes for CASRELNNEQFF. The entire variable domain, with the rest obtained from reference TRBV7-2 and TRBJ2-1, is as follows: GAGVSQSPSNKVTEKGKDVELRCDPISGHTALYWYRQSLGQGLEFLIYFQGNSAPDKSGLPSDRFSAERTGGSVSTLTIQRTQQEDSAVYLCASRELNNEQFFGPGTRLTVL.

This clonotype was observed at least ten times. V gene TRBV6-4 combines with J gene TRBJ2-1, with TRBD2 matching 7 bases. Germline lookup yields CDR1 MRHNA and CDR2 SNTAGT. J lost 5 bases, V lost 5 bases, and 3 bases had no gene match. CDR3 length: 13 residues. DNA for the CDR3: TGTGCCAGCAGTCCGCGGGAGAACAATGAGCAGTTCTTC. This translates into CASSPRENNEQFF.

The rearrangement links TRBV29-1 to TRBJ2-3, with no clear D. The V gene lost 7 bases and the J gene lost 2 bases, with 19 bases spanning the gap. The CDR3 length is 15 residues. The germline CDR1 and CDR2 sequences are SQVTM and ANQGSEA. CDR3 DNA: TGCAGCGCGGGTTTTGGCTACTCGGCCACAGATACGCAGTATTTT. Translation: CSAGFGYSATDTQYF.

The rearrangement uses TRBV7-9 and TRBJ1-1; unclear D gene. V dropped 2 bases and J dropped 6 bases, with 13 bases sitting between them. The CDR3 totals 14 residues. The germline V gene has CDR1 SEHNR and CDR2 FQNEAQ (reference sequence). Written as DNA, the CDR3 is TGTGCCAGCAGCTTATCAGCAGGAATGCCTGAAGCTTTCTTT. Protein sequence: CASSLSAGMPEAFF.

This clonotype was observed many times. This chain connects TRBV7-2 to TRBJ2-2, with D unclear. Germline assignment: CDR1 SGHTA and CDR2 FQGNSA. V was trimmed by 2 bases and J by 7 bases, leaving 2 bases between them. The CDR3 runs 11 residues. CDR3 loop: CASSLLGELFF. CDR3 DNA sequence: TGTGCCAGCAGCTTACTCGGGGAGCTGTTTTTT.

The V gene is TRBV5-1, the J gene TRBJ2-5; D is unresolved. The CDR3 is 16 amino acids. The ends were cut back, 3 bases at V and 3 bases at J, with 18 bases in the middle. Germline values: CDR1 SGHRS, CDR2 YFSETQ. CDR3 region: CASSYRPYGEKETQYF. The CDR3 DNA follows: TGCGCCAGCAGCTACAGACCCTATGGGGAAAAAGAGACCCAGTACTTC. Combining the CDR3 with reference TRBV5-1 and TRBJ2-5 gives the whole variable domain KAGVTQTPRYLIKTRGQQVTLSCSPISGHRSVSWYQQTPGQGLQFLFEYFSETQRNKGNFPGRFSGRQFSNSRSEMNVSTLELGDSALYLCASSYRPYGEKETQYFGPGTRLLVL.

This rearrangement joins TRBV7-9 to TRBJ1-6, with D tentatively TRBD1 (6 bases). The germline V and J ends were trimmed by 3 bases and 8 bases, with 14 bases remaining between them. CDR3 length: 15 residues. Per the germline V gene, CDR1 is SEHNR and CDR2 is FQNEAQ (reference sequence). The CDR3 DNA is TGTGCCAGCAGCTTCCAGGGGCCCTTGGATTCACCCCTCCACTTT. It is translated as CASSFQGPLDSPLHF. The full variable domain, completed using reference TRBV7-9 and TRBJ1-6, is DTGVSQNPRHKITKRGQNVTFRCDPISEHNRLYWYRQTLGQGPEFLTYFQNEAQLEKSRLLSDRFSAERPKGSFSTLEIQRTEQGDSAMYLCASSFQGPLDSPLHFGNGTRLTVT.

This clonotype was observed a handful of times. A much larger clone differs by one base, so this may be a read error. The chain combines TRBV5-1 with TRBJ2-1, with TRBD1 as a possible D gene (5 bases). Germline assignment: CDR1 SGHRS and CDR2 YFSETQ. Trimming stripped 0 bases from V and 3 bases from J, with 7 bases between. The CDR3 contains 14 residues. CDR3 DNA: TGCGCCAGCAGCTTGGCCGACAGCTACAATGAGCAGTTCTTC. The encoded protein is CASSLADSYNEQFF.

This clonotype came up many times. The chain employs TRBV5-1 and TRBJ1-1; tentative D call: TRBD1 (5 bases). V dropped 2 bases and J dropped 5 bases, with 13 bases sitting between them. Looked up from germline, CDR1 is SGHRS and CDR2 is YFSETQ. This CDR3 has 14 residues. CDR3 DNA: TGCGCCAGCAGCTTTGACAGCCTCGGGACTGAAGCTTTCTTT. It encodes CASSFDSLGTEAFF.

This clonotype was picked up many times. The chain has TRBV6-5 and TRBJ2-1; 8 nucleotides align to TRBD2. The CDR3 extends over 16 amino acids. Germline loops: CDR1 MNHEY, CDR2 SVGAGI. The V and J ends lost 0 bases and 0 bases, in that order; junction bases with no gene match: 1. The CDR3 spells CASSYSSGSSYNEQFF. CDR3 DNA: TGTGCCAGCAGTTACTCCAGCGGGAGCTCCTACAATGAGCAGTTCTTC.

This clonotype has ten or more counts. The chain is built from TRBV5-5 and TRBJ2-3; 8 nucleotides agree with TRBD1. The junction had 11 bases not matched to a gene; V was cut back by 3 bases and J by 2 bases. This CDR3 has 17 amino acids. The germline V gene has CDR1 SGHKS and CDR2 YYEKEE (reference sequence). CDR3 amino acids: CASSSKRTGSNTDTQYF. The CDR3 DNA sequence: TGTGCCAGCAGCTCCAAGAGGACAGGGTCGAACACAGATACGCAGTATTTT.

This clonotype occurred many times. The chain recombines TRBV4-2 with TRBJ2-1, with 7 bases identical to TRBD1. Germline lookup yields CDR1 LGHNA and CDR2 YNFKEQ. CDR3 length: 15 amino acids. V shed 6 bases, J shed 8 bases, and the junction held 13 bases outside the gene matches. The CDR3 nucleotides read TGTGCCAGCAGTCTAAAACAGGGGACGGTCGATGAGCAGTTCTTC. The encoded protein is CASSLKQGTVDEQFF.

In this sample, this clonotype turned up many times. DNA for the CDR3: TGTGCCAGCAGCCAAGAACCGCTCATGACAGGGGGCTGGAGGGGGGTCCACTTT. Amino acid sequence: CASSQEPLMTGGWRGVHF. The chain combines TRBV3-1 with TRBJ1-6; 10 bases are shared with TRBD1. The J segment lost 17 bases and the V segment lost 0 bases, leaving 19 bases of the junction unmatched. Germline V gene lookup returns CDR1 LGHDT and CDR2 YNNKEL (reference sequence). The CDR3 runs 18 residues.

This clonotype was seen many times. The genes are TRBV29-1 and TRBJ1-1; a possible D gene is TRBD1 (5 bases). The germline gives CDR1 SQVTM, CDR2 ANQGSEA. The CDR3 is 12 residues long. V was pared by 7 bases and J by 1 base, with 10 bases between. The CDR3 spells CSAGGGNTEAFF. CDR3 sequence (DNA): TGCAGCGCTGGCGGGGGGAACACTGAAGCTTTCTTT.

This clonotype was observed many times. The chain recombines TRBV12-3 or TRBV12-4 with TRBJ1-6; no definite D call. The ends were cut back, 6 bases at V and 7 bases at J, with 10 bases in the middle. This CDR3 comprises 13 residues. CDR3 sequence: CASRVKQNSPLHF. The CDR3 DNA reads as TGTGCCAGCAGGGTAAAACAGAATTCACCCCTCCACTTT.

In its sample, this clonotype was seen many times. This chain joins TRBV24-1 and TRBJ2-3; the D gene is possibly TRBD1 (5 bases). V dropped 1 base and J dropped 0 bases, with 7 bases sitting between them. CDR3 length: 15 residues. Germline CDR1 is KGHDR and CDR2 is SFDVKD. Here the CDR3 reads CATSDLQDSTDTQYF. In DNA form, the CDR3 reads TGTGCCACCAGTGATTTACAGGATAGCACAGATACGCAGTATTTT.